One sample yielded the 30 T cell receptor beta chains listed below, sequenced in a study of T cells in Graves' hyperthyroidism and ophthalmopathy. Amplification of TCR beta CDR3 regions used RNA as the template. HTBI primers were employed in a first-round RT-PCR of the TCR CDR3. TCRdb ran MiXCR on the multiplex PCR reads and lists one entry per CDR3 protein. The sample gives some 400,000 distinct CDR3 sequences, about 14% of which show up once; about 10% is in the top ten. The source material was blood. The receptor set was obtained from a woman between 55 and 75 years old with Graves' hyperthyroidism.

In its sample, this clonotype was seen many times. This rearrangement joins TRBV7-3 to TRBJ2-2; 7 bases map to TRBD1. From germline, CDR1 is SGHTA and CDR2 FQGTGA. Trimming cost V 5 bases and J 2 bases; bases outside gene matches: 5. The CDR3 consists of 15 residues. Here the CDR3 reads CASSQGVVNTGELFF. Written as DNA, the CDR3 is TGTGCCAGCAGCCAGGGGGTGGTTAACACCGGGGAGCTGTTTTTT.

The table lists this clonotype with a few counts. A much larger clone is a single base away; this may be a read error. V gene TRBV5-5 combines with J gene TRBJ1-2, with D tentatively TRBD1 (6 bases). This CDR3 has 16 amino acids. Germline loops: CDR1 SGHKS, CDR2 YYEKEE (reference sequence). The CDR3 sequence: CANSPNAGTRAYGYTF. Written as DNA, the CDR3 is TGTGCCAACAGCCCGAATGCGGGGACAAGAGCCTATGGCTACACCTTC. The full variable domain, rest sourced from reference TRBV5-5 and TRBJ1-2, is DAGVTQSPTHLIKTRGQQVTLRCSPISGHKSVSWYQQVLGQGPQFIFQYYEKEERGRGNFPDRFSARQFPNYSSELNVNALLLGDSALYLCANSPNAGTRAYGYTFGSGTRLTVV.

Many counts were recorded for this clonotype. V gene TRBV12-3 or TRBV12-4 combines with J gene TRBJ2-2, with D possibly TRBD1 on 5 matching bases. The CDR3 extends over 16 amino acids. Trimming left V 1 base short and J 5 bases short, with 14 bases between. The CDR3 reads CASSLGAGKGTGELFF. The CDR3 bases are TGTGCCAGCAGTTTAGGCGCAGGGAAGGGGACCGGGGAGCTGTTTTTT.

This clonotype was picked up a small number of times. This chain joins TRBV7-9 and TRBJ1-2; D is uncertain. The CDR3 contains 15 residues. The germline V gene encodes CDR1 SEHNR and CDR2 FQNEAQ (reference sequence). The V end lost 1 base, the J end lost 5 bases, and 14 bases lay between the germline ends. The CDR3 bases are TGTGCCAGCAGCTTAGGAGCCTCGGCGGGTTATGGCTACACCTTC. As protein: CASSLGASAGYGYTF. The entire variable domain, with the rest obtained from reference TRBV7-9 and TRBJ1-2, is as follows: DTGVSQNPRHKITKRGQNVTFRCDPISEHNRLYWYRQTLGQGPEFLTYFQNEAQLEKSRLLSDRFSAERPKGSFSTLEIQRTEQGDSAMYLCASSLGASAGYGYTFGSGTRLTVV.

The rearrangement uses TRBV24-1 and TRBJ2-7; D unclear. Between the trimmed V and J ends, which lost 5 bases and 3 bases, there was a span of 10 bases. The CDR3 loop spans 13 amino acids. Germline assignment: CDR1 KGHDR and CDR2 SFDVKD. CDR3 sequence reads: CATSAGHGYEQYF. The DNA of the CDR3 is TGTGCCACCAGTGCCGGGCACGGCTACGAGCAGTACTTC.

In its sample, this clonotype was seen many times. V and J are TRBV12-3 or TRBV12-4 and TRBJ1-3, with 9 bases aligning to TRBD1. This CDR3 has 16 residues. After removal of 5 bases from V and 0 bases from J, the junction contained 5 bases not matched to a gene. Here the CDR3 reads CASSGTGKGSGNTIYF. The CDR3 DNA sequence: TGTGCCAGCAGTGGGACAGGGAAGGGCTCTGGAAACACCATATATTTT.

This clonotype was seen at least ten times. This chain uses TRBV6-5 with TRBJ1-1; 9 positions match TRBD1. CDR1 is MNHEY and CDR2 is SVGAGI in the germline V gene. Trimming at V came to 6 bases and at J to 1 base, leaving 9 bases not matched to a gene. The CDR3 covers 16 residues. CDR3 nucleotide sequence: TGTGCCAGCAGGGCTACAGGGGGCCTCGGGAACACTGAAGCTTTCTTT. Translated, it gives CASRATGGLGNTEAFF.

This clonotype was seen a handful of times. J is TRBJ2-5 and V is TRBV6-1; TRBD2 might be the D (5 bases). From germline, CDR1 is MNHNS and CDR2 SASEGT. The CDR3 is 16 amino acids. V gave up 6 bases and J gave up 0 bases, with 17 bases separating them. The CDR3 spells CASSLRGPQYQETQYF. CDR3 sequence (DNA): TGTGCCAGCAGCTTGCGCGGGCCCCAGTACCAAGAGACCCAGTACTTC.

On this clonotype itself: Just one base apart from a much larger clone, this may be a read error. CDR3 in amino acids: CASGFQGAYEQYF. CDR3 DNA: TGTGCCAGCGGCTTTCAGGGGGCTTACGAGCAGTACTTC. The rearrangement links TRBV5-4 to TRBJ2-7; 8 nucleotides line up with TRBD1. This CDR3 is 13 amino acids long. Germline V gene data show CDR1 as SGHNT and CDR2 as YYREEE (reference sequence).

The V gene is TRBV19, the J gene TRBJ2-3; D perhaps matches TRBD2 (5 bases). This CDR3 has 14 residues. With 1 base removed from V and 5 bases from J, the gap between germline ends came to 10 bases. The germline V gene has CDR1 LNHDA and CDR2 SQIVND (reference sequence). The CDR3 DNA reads TGTGCCAGTAGTATAGGCGGGCCCCGAGATACGCAGTATTTT. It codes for CASSIGGPRDTQYF. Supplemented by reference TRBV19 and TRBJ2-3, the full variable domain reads DGGITQSPKYLFRKEGQNVTLSCEQNLNHDAMYWYRQDPGQGLRLIYYSQIVNDFQKGDIAEGYSVSREKKESFPLTVTSAQKNPTAFYLCASSIGGPRDTQYFGPGTRLTVL.

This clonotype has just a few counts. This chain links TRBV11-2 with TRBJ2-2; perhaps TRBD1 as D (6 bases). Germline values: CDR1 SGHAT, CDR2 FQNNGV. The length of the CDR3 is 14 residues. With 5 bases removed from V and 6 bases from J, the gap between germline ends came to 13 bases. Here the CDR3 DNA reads TGTGCCAGCAGCCCGTACAGGGATTCCGGGGAGCTGTTTTTT. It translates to CASSPYRDSGELFF.

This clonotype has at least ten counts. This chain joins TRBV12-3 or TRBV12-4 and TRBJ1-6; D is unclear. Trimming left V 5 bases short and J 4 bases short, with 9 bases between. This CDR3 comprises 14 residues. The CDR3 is CASSPQIYNSPLHF. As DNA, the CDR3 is TGTGCCAGCAGTCCCCAGATTTATAATTCACCCCTCCACTTT.

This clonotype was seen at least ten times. The CDR3 DNA reads as TGCAGCGTTGACTTTCGTACAGGGAATCCCGGGGAGCAGTACTTC. Protein product: CSVDFRTGNPGEQYF. The V gene is TRBV29-1, the J gene TRBJ2-7, with D perhaps matching TRBD1 (6 bases). The ends were cut back, 3 bases at V and 7 bases at J, with 22 bases in the middle. CDR1 is SQVTM and CDR2 is ANQGSEA in the germline V gene. There are 15 residues in the CDR3.

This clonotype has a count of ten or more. Here the CDR3 reads CASSSGTGTDTQYF. The DNA for the CDR3 is TGTGCCAGCAGCTCCGGGACAGGCACAGATACGCAGTATTTT. This rearrangement joins TRBV11-2 to TRBJ2-3; 7 bases are shared with TRBD1. This CDR3 contains 14 residues. V lost 4 bases to trimming and J lost 1 base; unmatched junction nucleotides: 2. Germline assignment: CDR1 SGHAT and CDR2 FQNNGV. The whole variable domain, filled in from reference TRBV11-2 and TRBJ2-3, reads EAGVAQSPRYKIIEKRQSVAFWCNPISGHATLYWYQQILGQGPKLLIQFQNNGVVDDSQLPKDRFSAERLKGVDSTLKIQPAKLEDSAVYLCASSSGTGTDTQYFGPGTRLTVL.

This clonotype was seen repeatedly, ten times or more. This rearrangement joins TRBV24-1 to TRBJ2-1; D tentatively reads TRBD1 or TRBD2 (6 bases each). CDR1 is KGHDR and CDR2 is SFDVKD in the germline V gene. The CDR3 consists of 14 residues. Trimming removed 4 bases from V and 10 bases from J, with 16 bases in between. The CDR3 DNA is TGTGCCACCAGTGAACAGAACCAAGGGGGGGAGCAGTTCTTC. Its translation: CATSEQNQGGEQFF.

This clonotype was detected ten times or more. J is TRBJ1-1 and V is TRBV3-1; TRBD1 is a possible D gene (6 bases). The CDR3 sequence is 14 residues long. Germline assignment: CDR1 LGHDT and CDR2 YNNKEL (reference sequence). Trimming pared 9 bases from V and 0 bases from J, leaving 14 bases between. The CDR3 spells CASTLGQMNTEAFF. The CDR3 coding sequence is TGTGCCAGTACTTTAGGACAGATGAACACTGAAGCTTTCTTT.

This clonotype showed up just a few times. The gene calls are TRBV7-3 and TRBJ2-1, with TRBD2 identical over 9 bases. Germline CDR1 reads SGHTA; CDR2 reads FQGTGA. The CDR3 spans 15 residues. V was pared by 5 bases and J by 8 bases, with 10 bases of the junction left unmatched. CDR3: CASSLAGGREDEQFF. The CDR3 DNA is TGTGCCAGCAGCCTCGCGGGCGGGAGGGAGGATGAGCAGTTCTTC.

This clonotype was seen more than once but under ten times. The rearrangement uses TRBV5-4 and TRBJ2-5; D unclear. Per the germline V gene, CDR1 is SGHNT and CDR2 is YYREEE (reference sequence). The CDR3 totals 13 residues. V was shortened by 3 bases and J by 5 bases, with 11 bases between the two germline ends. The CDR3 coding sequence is TGTGCCAGCAGCTCGGACCTCCGGGAGACCCAGTACTTC. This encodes CASSSDLRETQYF. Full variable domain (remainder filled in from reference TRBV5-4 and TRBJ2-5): ETGVTQSPTHLIKTRGQQVTLRCSSQSGHNTVSWYQQALGQGPQFIFQYYREEENGRGNFPPRFSGLQFPNYSSELNVNALELDDSALYLCASSSDLRETQYFGPGTRLLVL.

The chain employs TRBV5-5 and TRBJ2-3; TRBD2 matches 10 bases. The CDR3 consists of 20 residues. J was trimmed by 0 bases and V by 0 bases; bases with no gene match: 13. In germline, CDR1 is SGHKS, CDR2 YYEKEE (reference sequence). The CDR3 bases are TGTGCCAGCAGCTTGGCGGCCGGGTGGACTAGCGGAGCTAGCACAGATACGCAGTATTTT. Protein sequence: CASSLAAGWTSGASTDTQYF.

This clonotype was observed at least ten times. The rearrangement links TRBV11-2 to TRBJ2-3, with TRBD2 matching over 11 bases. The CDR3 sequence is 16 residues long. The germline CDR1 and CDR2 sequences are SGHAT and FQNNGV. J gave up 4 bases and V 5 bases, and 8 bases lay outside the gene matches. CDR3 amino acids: CASSPTSGRGSDTQYF. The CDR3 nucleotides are TGTGCCAGCAGCCCCACTAGCGGGAGAGGATCAGATACGCAGTATTTT.

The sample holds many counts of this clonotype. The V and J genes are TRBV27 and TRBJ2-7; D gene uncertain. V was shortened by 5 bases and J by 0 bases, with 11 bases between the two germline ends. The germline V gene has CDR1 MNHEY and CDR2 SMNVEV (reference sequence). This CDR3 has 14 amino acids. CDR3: CASSRPGLSYEQYF. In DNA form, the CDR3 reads TGTGCCAGCAGTAGACCGGGTCTCTCCTACGAGCAGTACTTC.

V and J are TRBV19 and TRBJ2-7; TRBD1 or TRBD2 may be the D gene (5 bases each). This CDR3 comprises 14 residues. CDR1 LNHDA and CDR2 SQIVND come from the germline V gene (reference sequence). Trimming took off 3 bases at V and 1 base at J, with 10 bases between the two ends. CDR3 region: CASSMGTGSYEQYF. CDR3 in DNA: TGTGCCAGTAGTATGGGGACGGGTTCCTACGAGCAGTACTTC.

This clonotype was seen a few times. The CDR3 DNA follows: TGCGCCAGCAGCTTGCTTCTAGCGACAGATACGCAGTATTTT. Translation gives CASSLLLATDTQYF. The chain joins TRBV5-1 to TRBJ2-3, with a possible D match to TRBD2 (6 bases). The CDR3 sequence is 14 residues long. Trimming pared 1 base from V and 3 bases from J, leaving 9 bases between. Per the germline V gene, CDR1 is SGHRS and CDR2 is YFSETQ.

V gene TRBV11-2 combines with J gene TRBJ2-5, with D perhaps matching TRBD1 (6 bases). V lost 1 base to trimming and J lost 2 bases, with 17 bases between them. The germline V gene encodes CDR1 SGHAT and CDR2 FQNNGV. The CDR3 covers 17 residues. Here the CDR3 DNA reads TGTGCCAGCAGCTTAGGTCTGGGACACCAAAAACAAGAGACCCAGTACTTC. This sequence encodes CASSLGLGHQKQETQYF.

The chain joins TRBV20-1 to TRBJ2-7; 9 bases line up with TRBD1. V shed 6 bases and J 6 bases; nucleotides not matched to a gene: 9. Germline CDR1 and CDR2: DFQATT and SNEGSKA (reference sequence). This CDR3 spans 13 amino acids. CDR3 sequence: CSAIRDRVSEQYF. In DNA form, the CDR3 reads TGCAGTGCGATCCGGGACAGGGTCAGCGAGCAGTACTTC.

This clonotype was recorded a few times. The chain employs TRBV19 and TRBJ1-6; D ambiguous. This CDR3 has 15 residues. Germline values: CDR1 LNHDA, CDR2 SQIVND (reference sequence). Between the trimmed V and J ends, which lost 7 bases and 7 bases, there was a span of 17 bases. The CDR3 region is CASKRPTARNSPLHF. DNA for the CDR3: TGTGCCAGTAAACGCCCGACGGCAAGGAATTCACCCCTCCACTTT.

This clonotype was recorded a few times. This CDR3 is CSADRGQGYEQYF. The CDR3 coding sequence is TGCAGTGCTGACCGCGGACAGGGGTACGAGCAGTACTTC. The V call is TRBV20-1, the J call TRBJ2-7; 9 nucleotides align to TRBD1. Germline V gene data show CDR1 as DFQATT and CDR2 as SNEGSKA (reference sequence). The trim removed 5 bases at V and 4 bases at J, leaving 6 bases unmatched. The CDR3 covers 13 residues.

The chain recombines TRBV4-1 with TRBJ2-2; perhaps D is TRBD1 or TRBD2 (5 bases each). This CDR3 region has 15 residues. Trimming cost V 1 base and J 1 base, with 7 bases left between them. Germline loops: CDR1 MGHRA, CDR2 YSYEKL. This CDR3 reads CASSQGDRNTGELFF. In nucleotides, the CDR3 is TGCGCCAGCAGCCAAGGGGACCGGAACACCGGGGAGCTGTTTTTT.

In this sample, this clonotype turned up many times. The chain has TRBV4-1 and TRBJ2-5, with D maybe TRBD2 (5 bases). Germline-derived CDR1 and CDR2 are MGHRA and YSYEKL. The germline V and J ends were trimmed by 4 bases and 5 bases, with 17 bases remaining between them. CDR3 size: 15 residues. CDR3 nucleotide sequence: TGCGCCAGCAGCCGATCCGCGGGTAGCGCGGAGACCCAGTACTTC. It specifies CASSRSAGSAETQYF.

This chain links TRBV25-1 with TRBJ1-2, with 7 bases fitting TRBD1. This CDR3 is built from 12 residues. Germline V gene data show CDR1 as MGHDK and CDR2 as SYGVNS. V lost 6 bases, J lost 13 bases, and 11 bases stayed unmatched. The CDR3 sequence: CASSTRQGSATF. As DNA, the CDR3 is TGTGCCAGCAGCACGCGACAGGGATCGGCCACCTTC.